Listed here is a single TCR beta chain. These data belong to a study of blood T cell repertoires in COVID-19. Background on the study: Samples representing acute and convalescent COVID-19 were sourced from the United States, Italy and Spain. PBMCs, B-cell-depleted T cells, or T cells provided the cDNA or gDNA that made up the material.

TCRdb's copy holds only in-frame clones and misses some; the assay was immunoSEQ multiplex PCR. The sample has some 110,000 clones, 82% seen once. Germline V gene sequence: CDR1 SGHTA, CDR2 FQGNSA. Unmatched junction bases numbered 5, after V lost 5 bases and J lost 3 bases. This CDR3 contains 16 residues. Sequenced material: peripheral blood. This receptor was obtained from a woman aged 70 to 79 with acute or convalescent COVID-19. The chain links TRBV7-2 to TRBJ2-3; 13 nucleotides line up with TRBD2. CDR3 protein: CASSTGLAGVTDTQYF. The CDR3 nucleotides are TGTGCCAGCAGCACCGGACTAGCGGGGGTGACAGATACGCAGTATTTT.